The clone carrying this T cell receptor beta chain was seen more than once but under ten times. The CDR3 covers 16 residues. Trimming took 5 bases from V and 4 from J; bases not matched to a gene: 16. The V gene's germline CDR1 is SQVTM and CDR2 ANQGSEA. Every isolated RNA sample was fully reverse transcribed, so sequencing captured expressed TCRB transcripts. Assay: immunoSEQ multiplex PCR; the TCRdb copy retains only in-frame clones and omits some. The data show 900,000 or so clones, roughly 16% seen once. This sample is drawn from a study of beta chain features in type 1 diabetes. This TCR derives from a woman aged 18-30 years in good health. The chain combines TRBV29-1 with TRBJ1-1; 7 bases align to TRBD1. The specimen sequenced was naive CD4+ T cells from blood. The CDR3 loop reads CSVSLTGSTVVTEAFF. The CDR3 region has the DNA TGCAGCGTTAGCCTGACAGGGTCCACGGTCGTCACTGAAGCTTTCTTT.